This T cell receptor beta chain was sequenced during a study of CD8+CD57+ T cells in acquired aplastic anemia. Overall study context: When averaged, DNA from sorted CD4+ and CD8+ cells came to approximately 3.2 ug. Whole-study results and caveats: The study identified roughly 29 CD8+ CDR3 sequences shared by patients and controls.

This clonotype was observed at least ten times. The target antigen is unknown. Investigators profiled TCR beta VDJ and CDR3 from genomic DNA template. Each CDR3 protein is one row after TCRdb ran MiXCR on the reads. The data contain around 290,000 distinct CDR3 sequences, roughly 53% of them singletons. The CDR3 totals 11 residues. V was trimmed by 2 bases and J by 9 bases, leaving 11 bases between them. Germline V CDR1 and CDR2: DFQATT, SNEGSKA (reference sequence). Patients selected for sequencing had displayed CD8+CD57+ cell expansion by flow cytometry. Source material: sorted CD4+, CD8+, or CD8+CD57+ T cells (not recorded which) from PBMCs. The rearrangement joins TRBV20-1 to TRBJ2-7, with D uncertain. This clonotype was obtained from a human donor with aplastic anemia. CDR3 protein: CSARISAGQYF. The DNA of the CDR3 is TGCAGTGCTAGAATCTCCGCCGGGCAGTACTTC.